This passage covers 7 T cell receptor beta chains from one sample sequenced in a study of blood T cell repertoires in COVID-19. The table came from immunoSEQ multiplex PCR; TCRdb's copy has only in-frame clones and leaves some out. The repertoire includes more than 95,000 clones, roughly 86% of them detected once, and roughly 5.4% sits in the top ten. Sequencing was performed on peripheral blood. The receptors here all came from a human donor in a cohort sampled during active COVID-19.

This sequence joins TRBV28 and TRBJ1-2; D might be TRBD1 (5 bases). CDR3 length: 12 residues. In germline, CDR1 is MDHEN, CDR2 SYDVKM. The ends were cut back, 4 bases at V and 8 bases at J, with 11 bases in the middle. CDR3 in amino acids: CASSYQGNGYTF. Here the CDR3 DNA reads TGTGCCAGCAGTTACCAGGGTAACGGCTACACCTTC.

This rearrangement joins TRBV4-2 to TRBJ1-3; D is possibly TRBD1 (6 bases). Germline V lookup: CDR1 LGHNA, CDR2 YNFKEQ. V lost 8 bases, J lost 0 bases, and 17 bases lay in between. This CDR3 contains 16 residues. The CDR3 DNA sequence: TGTGCCAGCGATGGATCCGGGACATCCTCTGGAAACACCATATATTTT. Amino acids: CASDGSGTSSGNTIYF.

The V call is TRBV5-1, the J call TRBJ2-7; the D gene is possibly TRBD1 (6 bases). CDR1 is SGHRS and CDR2 is YFSETQ in the germline V gene. The CDR3 runs 14 residues. Trimming left V 0 bases short and J 3 bases short, with 10 bases between. The CDR3 DNA reads as TGCGCCAGCAGCTTGGGCAGGGGATTCTACGAGCAGTACTTC. It is translated as CASSLGRGFYEQYF.

The chain combines TRBV27 with TRBJ2-2; 9 nucleotides agree with TRBD2. The CDR3 is 17 amino acids. V dropped 6 bases and J dropped 3; count of bases not matched to a gene: 11. Germline lookup yields CDR1 MNHEY and CDR2 SMNVEV (reference sequence). CDR3 sequence (DNA): TGTGCCAGCAGCTTAATAGCGGGAGACCGCGACACCGGGGAGCTGTTTTTT. Its protein product is CASSLIAGDRDTGELFF.

In this sample, this clone turned up a few times. This sequence joins TRBV7-9 and TRBJ1-2; a possible D gene is TRBD1 (5 bases). The CDR3 covers 14 residues. Trimming shortened V by 5 bases and J by 1 base, and 11 bases separated the two germline ends. Germline V gene sequence: CDR1 SEHNR, CDR2 FQNEAQ (reference sequence). The CDR3 DNA reads TGTGCCAGCAGCCCCATCGGGGGTAACTATGGCTACACCTTC. It yields the protein CASSPIGGNYGYTF.

A note on this clone: Compared with germline, one end of the junction differs, possibly owing to a read error. The J gene is TRBJ2-7, the V gene TRBV2; tentative D call: TRBD1 (6 bases). The length of the CDR3 is 14 residues. Germline-derived CDR1 and CDR2 are SNHLY and FYNNEI. The CDR3 coding sequence is TGTGCCAGCAGGGAAGACCCAGGGGCTAGGGAGCAGTACTTC. It is translated as CASREDPGAREQYF.

This clone appeared once. This sequence joins TRBV6-5 and TRBJ2-2; 11 bases fit TRBD2. The CDR3 has 16 residues. Per the germline V gene, CDR1 is MNHEY and CDR2 is SVGAGI. J lost 6 bases, V lost 2 bases, and 5 bases had no gene match. CDR3 sequence reads: CASSYRRSGGAGELFF. In DNA, the CDR3 is TGTGCCAGCAGTTACCGCCGTAGCGGGGGGGCCGGGGAGCTGTTTTTT.